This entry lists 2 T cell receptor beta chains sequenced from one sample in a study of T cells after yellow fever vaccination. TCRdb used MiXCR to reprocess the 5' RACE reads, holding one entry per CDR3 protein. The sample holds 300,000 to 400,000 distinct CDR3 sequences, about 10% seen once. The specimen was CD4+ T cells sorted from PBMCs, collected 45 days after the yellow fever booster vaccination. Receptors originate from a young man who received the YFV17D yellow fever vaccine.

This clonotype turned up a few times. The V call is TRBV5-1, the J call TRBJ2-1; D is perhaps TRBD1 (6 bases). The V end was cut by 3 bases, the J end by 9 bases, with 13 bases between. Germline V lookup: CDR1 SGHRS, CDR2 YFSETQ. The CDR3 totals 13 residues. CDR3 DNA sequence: TGCGCCAGCAGCTCAAACAGGGAAACTGAGCAGTTCTTC. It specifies CASSSNRETEQFF.

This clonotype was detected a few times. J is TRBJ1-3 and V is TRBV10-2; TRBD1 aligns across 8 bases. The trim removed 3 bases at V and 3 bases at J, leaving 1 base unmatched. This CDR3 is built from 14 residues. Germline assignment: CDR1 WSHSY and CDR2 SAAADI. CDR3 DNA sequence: TGCGCCAGCAGTGACAGGGGGCTTGGAAACACCATATATTTT. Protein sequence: CASSDRGLGNTIYF.